The entry that follows covers one T cell receptor (beta chain) sequence. Antigen: not known. Use of 60 Vbeta and 13 Jbeta primers characterized the PCR. Sequencing used immunoSEQ multiplex PCR; TCRdb keeps in-frame clones, though not all of them. This sample yields roughly 200,000 clones, of which over 80% are seen a single time; approximately 0.71% belongs to the top ten. V dropped 6 bases and J dropped 8; count of bases not matched to a gene: 6. The CDR3 loop spans 14 amino acids. Germline CDR1 reads MNHEY; CDR2 reads SVGAGI. The sample comes from a study of cytomegalovirus exposure and HLA in healthy donors. General study results and limits: In an earlier analysis, most TCR beta V segments were productive about 87% or about 30% of the time.

Sequencing was carried out using PBMCs. The clonotype comes from a boy between 2 and 15 years old in good health and CMV-seronegative. The gene calls are TRBV6-5 and TRBJ2-2, with 10 bases lining up with TRBD2. CDR3 nucleotides: TGTGCCAGCAGACCCGGGACTAGCGAGGGGGAGCTGTTTTTT. It yields the protein CASRPGTSEGELFF.